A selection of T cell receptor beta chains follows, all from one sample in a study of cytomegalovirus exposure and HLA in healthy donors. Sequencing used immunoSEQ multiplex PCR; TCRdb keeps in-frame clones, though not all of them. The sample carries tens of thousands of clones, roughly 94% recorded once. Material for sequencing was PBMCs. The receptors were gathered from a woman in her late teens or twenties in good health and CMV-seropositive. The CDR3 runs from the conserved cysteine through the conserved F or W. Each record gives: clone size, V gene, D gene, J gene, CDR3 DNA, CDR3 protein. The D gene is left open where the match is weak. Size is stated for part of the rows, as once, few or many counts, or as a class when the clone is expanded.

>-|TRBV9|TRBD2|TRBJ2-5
TGTGCCAGCAGCGTACTCGGTAGCGGGGGGGCCGGGAAAGAAGAGACCCAGTACTTC
CASSVLGSGGAGKEETQYF
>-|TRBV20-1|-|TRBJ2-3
TGCAGTGGGACTAGCACAGATACGCAGTATTTT
CSGTSTDTQYF
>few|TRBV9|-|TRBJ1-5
TGTGCCAGCAGCGTAGGGGGCAGGGGCGATCAGCCCCAGCATTTT
CASSVGGRGDQPQHF
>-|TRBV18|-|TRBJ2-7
TGTGCCAGCTCACCGAGGGGGCTAGCGGGCCTGTTCTACGAGCAGTACTTC
CASSPRGLAGLFYEQYF
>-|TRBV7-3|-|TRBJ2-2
TGTGCCAGCAGCTTAACTGGGCGGGGCGCGAACACCGGGGAGCTGTTTTTT
CASSLTGRGANTGELFF
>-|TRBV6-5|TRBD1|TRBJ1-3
TGTGCCAGCAGTTGGGGACAGGGCAACACCATATATTTT
CASSWGQGNTIYF
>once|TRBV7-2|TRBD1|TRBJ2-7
TGTGCCAGCAGCTTGACAGGGGAGTACGAGCAGTACTTC
CASSLTGEYEQYF
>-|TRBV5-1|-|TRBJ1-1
TGCGCCAGCAGCTTTTCTAGGGGGTCCTCCGGAGCTTTCTTT
CASSFSRGSSGAFF
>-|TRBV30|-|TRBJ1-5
TGTGCCTGGAATCGCGGCAATCGCAATCAGCCCCAGCATTTT
CAWNRGNRNQPQHF
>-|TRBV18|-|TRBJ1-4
TGTGCCAGCTCACCCCAGGGTGGAAAGGAAAAACTGTTTTTT
CASSPQGGKEKLFF
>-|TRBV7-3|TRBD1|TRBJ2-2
TGTGCCAGCAGCCCACACTGGGTGACAGGGAACGGGACCGGGGAGCTGTTTTTT
CASSPHWVTGNGTGELFF
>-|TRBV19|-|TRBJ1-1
TGTGCCAGTAGTATCCGAAGGGGGGGACAAGAAGCTTTCTTT
CASSIRRGGQEAFF
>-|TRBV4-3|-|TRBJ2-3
TGCGCCAGCAGCCGCGCGCTTCGGTCGACAGATACGCAGTATTTT
CASSRALRSTDTQYF
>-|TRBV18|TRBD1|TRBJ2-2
TGTGCCAGCTCAGAACAGGGGGCTACCGGGGAGCTGTTTTTT
CASSEQGATGELFF
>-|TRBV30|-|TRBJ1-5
TGTGCCTGGAGCGCTGGTAGAAATCAGCCCCAGCATTTT
CAWSAGRNQPQHF
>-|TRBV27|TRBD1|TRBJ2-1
TGTGCCACCAGATCCATCGGGACAGGGACCTACAATGAGCAGTTCTTC
CATRSIGTGTYNEQFF
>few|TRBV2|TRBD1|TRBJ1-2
TGTGCCAGCAGTGAGACAGGGAACTATGGCTACACCTTC
CASSETGNYGYTF
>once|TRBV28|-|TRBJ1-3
TGTGCCAGCAACGGTGCGGGGAACACCATATATTTT
CASNGAGNTIYF
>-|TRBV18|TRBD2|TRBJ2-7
TGTGCCAGCTCACCAGGTAACAGGCTCAGGCTAGCGGGAGTCTACGAGCAGTACTTC
CASSPGNRLRLAGVYEQYF
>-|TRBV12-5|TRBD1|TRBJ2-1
TGTGCTAGTGGTTTAGCTACAGGGGGCGCACACAATGAGCAGTTCTTC
CASGLATGGAHNEQFF
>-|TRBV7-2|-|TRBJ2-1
TGTGCCAGCAGCCCGAACGACTTTAGTGGGGCCAATGAGCAGTTCTTC
CASSPNDFSGANEQFF
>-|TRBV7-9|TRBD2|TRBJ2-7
TGTGCCAGCAGCGACGGACTAGCGAACTTC
CASSDGLANF
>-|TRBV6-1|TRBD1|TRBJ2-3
TGTGCCAGCAGTGAGGGCCTAGGGGGCGGCACAGATACGCAGTATTTT
CASSEGLGGGTDTQYF
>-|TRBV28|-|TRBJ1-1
TGTGCCAGCAGTTTAAGCAGGCCTCCATGGGAAGCTTTCTTT
CASSLSRPPWEAFF
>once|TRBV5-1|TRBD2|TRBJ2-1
TGCGCCAGCAGCTTGATCGGGAGGGAGAGCAATGAGCAGTTCTTC
CASSLIGRESNEQFF
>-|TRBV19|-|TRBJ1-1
TGTGCCAGTAGCCTTCCAGGGGTGATTTTCTTT
CASSLPGVIFF
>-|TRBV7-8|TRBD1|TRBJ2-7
TGTGCCAGCAGCTCCTCATCCCAGACAGGGACCCCCTACGAGCAGTACTTC
CASSSSSQTGTPYEQYF
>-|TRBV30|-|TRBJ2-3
TGTGCCACCAATGGAGGGTTAACTAGCACAGATACGCAGTATTTT
CATNGGLTSTDTQYF
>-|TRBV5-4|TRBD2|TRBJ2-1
TGTGCCAGCAGCTTAGGCGGGAGCTACAATGAGCAGTTCTTC
CASSLGGSYNEQFF
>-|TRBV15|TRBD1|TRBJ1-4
TGTGCCACCAGCACAGGGACAGGGCAGGCAAGGGGTGAAAAACTGTTTTTT
CATSTGTGQARGEKLFF
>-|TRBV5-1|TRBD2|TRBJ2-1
TGCGCCAGCAGCCCTCCCCTAGCGGGATGGAGTGACGGTGAGCAGTTCTTC
CASSPPLAGWSDGEQFF
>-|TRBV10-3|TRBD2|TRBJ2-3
TGTGCCATCAGTGAGGGGACTAGCGGGGGCACAGATACGCAGTATTTT
CAISEGTSGGTDTQYF
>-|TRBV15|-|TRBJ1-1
TGTGCCACCAGCAGAGATCTTGGACAGTTGAACACTGAAGCTTTCTTT
CATSRDLGQLNTEAFF
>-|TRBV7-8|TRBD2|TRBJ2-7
TGTGCCAGCAGCTACACTGGGAGGGGCGGCGAGCAGTACTTC
CASSYTGRGGEQYF
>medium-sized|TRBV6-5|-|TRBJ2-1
TGTGCCAGCAGAGACCCCGCCGGGTCGCAGCAGTTCTTC
CASRDPAGSQQFF
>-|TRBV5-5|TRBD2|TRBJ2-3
TGTGCCAGCAGCCCCAAAGGCAGCGGGGGGACAGATACGCAGTATTTT
CASSPKGSGGTDTQYF
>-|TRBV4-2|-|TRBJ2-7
TGTGCCAGCAGCCAAGAAATCGGGACTTACGAGCAGTACTTC
CASSQEIGTYEQYF
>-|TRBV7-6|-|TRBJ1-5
TGTGCCAGCAGCTTAGGGCGGGGTAATCAGCCCCAGCATTTT
CASSLGRGNQPQHF
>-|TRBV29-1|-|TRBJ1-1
TGCAGCGCTGAAGGGGTGCGGGACACTGAAGCTTTCTTT
CSAEGVRDTEAFF
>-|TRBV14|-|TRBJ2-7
TGTGCCAGCAGCCAAGTCTCGGAATCTAGCGTGGAGCAGTACTTC
CASSQVSESSVEQYF
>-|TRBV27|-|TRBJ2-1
TGTGCCAGCAGTTTGGTGGGGGCCCTCATCTACAATGAGCAGTTCTTC
CASSLVGALIYNEQFF
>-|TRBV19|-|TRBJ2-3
TGTGCCAGCCGGGACATCTATAGCACAGATACGCAGTATTTT
CASRDIYSTDTQYF
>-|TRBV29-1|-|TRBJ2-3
TGCAGCGTTGAAACCCGGGATAGGGACACAGATACGCAGTATTTT
CSVETRDRDTDTQYF
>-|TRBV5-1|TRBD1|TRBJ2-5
TGCGCCAGCAGCCAACAACCGGGACAGGGGGCGGGGGAGACCCAGTACTTC
CASSQQPGQGAGETQYF
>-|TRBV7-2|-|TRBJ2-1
TGTGCCAGCAGCTTAGAAGGCTTAGGCGGCTCCTACAATGAGCAGTTCTTC
CASSLEGLGGSYNEQFF